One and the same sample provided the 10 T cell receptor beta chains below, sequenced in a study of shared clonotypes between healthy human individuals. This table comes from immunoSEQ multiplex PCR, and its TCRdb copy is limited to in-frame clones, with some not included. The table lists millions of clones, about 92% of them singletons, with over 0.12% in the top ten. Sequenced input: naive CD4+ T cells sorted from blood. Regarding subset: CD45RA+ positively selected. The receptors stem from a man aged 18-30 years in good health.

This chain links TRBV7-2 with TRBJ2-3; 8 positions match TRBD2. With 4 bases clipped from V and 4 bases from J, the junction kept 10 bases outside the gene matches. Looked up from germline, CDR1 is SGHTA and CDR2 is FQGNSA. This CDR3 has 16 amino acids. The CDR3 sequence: CASSSPTGTRSDTQYF. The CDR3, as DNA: TGTGCCAGCAGCTCCCCAACCGGGACTAGGTCAGATACGCAGTATTTT.

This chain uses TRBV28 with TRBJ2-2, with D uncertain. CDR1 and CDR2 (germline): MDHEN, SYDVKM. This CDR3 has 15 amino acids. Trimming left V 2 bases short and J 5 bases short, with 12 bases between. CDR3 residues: CASSLQYSPTGELFF. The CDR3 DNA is TGTGCCAGCAGTTTACAGTACTCCCCTACCGGGGAGCTGTTTTTT.

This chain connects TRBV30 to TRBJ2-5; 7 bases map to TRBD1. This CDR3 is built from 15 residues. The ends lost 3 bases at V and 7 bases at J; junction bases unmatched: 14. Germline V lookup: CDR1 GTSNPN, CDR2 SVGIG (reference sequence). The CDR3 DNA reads TGTGCCTGGAGCCTGACCGGGACAGCAACAGGGACCCAGTACTTC. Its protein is CAWSLTGTATGTQYF.

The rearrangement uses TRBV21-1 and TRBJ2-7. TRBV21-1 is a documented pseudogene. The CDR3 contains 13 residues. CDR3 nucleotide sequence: TGTGCCAGCAGCAAAGTAAAGGGCCACGAGCAGTACTTC. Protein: CASSKVKGHEQYF.

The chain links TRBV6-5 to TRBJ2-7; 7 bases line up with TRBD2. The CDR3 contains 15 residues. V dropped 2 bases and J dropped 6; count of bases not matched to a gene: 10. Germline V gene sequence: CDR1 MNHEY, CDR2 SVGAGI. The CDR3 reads CASSYGIAGASEQYF. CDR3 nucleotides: TGTGCCAGCAGTTACGGGATCGCGGGAGCGAGCGAGCAGTACTTC.

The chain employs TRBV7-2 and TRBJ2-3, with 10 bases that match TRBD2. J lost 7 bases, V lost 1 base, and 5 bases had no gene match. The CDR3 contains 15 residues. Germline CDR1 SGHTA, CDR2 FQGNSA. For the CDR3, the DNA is TGTGCCAGCAGCTTAGAACTAGCGGGAAGGAATACGCAGTATTTT. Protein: CASSLELAGRNTQYF. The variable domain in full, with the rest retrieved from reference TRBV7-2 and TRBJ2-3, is GAGVSQSPSNKVTEKGKDVELRCDPISGHTALYWYRQSLGQGLEFLIYFQGNSAPDKSGLPSDRFSAERTGGSVSTLTIQRTQQEDSAVYLCASSLELAGRNTQYFGPGTRLTVL.

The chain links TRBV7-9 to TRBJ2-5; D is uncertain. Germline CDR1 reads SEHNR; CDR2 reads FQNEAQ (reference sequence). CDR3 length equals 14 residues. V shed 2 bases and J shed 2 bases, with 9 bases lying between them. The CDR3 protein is CASSLSTDQETQYF. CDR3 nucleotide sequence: TGTGCCAGCAGCTTAAGTACAGATCAAGAGACCCAGTACTTC.

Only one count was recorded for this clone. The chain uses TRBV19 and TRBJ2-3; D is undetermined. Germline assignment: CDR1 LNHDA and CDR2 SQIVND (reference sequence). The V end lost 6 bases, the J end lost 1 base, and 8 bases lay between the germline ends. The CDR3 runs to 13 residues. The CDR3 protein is CASRSDRTDTQYF. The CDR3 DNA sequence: TGTGCCAGTAGGAGCGACCGCACAGATACGCAGTATTTT.

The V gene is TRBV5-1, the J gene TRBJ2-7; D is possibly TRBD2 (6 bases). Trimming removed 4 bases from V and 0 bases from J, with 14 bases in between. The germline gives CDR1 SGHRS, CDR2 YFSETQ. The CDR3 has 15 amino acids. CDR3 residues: CASSLGGPNSYEQYF. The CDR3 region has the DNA TGCGCCAGCAGCCTCGGAGGGCCTAACTCCTACGAGCAGTACTTC.

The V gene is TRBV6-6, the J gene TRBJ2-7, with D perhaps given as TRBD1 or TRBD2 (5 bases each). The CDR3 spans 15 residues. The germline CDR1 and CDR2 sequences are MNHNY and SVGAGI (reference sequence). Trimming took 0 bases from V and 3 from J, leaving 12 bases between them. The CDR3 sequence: CASSYSRGEYYEQYF. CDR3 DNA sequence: TGTGCCAGCAGTTACTCGAGAGGGGAGTACTACGAGCAGTACTTC.